This is a list of T cell receptor beta chains from one sample in a study of human versus mouse CDR3 diversity and MHC coevolution. Sequencing was performed with immunoSEQ multiplex PCR; in TCRdb, only in-frame clones are kept and a portion is missing. The repertoire holds 75,000 to 90,000 clones, roughly 93% seen once, with approximately 1.5% in the top ten. The sample consisted of naive CD4+ T cells from blood. These receptor sequences come from a person aged 30-69 years in good health. The CDR3 runs from the conserved cysteine through the conserved F or W. The order of the fields is V gene, clone size, D gene, J gene, CDR3 DNA, CDR3 protein. A D gene is named only where the DNA matches it firmly. Clone size, where shown, is once, few, many, or a class for clones that have expanded.

TRBV2	.	.	TRBJ1-1	TGTGCCAGCAGTGAAAGCCCAGGGAACACTGAAGCTTTCTTT	CASSESPGNTEAFF
TRBV6-6	.	TRBD1	TRBJ1-1	TGTGCCAGCAGCCGCGACTGGACAGGGGGCTCCTCAGCTTTCTTT	CASSRDWTGGSSAFF
TRBV19	.	TRBD1	TRBJ1-1	TGTGCCAGTAGTTTGGGGACAGCGACGATTGACCCAATGAACACTGAAGCTTTCTTT	CASSLGTATIDPMNTEAFF
TRBV18	.	TRBD1	TRBJ2-7	TGTGCCAGCTCACCATTCGTGGAAACAGGGGGCGAGCAGTACTTC	CASSPFVETGGEQYF
TRBV7-9	.	.	TRBJ1-3	TGTGCCAGCAGCCGCGCGGGCTCTTCTGGAAACACCATATATTTT	CASSRAGSSGNTIYF
TRBV5-1	.	TRBD1	TRBJ2-3	TGCGCCAGCAGCCTAACCGGGACAGGGGTAGATACGCAGTATTTT	CASSLTGTGVDTQYF
TRBV25-1	.	TRBD2	TRBJ2-7	TGTGCCAGCACCCCCCCGCGTGCGGGAGGCTACGAGCAGTACTTC	CASTPPRAGGYEQYF
TRBV4-3	.	.	TRBJ2-5	TGCGCCAGCAGCCAAGGGGGACATGGTATCGAGACCCAGTACTTC	CASSQGGHGIETQYF
TRBV5-8	once	TRBD1	TRBJ1-1	TGTGCCAGCAGCTTGGACAGGGGCACTGAAGCTTTCTTT	CASSLDRGTEAFF
TRBV28	once	.	TRBJ2-7	TGTGCCAGCAGTCCTACGGTGCTCTACGAGCAGTACTTC	CASSPTVLYEQYF
TRBV27	.	.	TRBJ1-2	TGTGCCAGCAGCGAGGGTACGAACTATGGCTACACCTTC	CASSEGTNYGYTF
TRBV27	once	TRBD2	TRBJ2-5	TGTGCCAGCAGTCGGGTCAAGGGCCCGGGACTAGCGGGGGGGGTTCAAGAGACCCAGTACTTC	CASSRVKGPGLAGGVQETQYF
TRBV25-1	.	.	TRBJ2-3	TGTGCCAGCAGTGCAGCGGTCACAGATACGCAGTATTTT	CASSAAVTDTQYF
TRBV6-5	.	.	TRBJ1-5	TGTGCCAGCAGTTTTACAGGGAACAATCAGCCCCAGCATTTT	CASSFTGNNQPQHF
TRBV7-2	.	TRBD2	TRBJ2-7	TGTGCCAGCACTAGCGGATACGAGCAGTACTTC	CASTSGYEQYF
TRBV6-1	once	TRBD1	TRBJ2-2	TGTGCCAGCAGACGGACAGGGGCCAACACCGGGGAGCTGTTTTTT	CASRRTGANTGELFF
TRBV18	once	.	TRBJ2-2	TGTGCCAGCTCCCCATCCGATTTAGGGGGGAACACCGGGGAGCTGTTTTTT	CASSPSDLGGNTGELFF
TRBV15	.	.	TRBJ2-2	TGTGCCACCAGCAGAGATAGGGGAATATTTACCGGGGAGCTGTTTTTT	CATSRDRGIFTGELFF
TRBV25-1	.	.	TRBJ2-3	TGTGCCAGCAGTCTTTTGCGGGCGGATACGCAGTATTTT	CASSLLRADTQYF
TRBV11-3	.	.	TRBJ2-7	TGTGCCAGCAGCTTCGAGCAGTACTTC	CASSFEQYF
TRBV27	.	TRBD1	TRBJ2-5	TGTGCCAGCAGTTTCGGAACAGGGGGCAGAGAGACCCAGTACTTC	CASSFGTGGRETQYF
TRBV9	.	.	TRBJ2-1	TGTGCCAGCAGCGTAACTACAGGGGGAGGGTTCGATGAGCAGTTCTTC	CASSVTTGGGFDEQFF
TRBV11-1	.	TRBD1	TRBJ1-4	TGTGCCAGCAGCGAAGTAACAGGGGACGCAACTAATGAAAAACTGTTTTTT	CASSEVTGDATNEKLFF
TRBV19	few	.	TRBJ2-1	TGTGCCAGTAGTATCACAGGGTCAATAAAAAATGAGCAGTTCTTC	CASSITGSIKNEQFF
TRBV4-3	.	.	TRBJ2-7	TGCGCCAGCAGCCAAGGCGGGCAGGAGCAGTACTTC	CASSQGGQEQYF
TRBV15	.	TRBD1	TRBJ2-1	TGTGCCACCAGCAGAGACCCAGGGGGCAATGAGCAGTTCTTC	CATSRDPGGNEQFF
TRBV5-4	.	TRBD1	TRBJ2-4	TGTGCCAGCAGCTTGATTGGGACAGGGGTTCAACACATTCAGTACTTC	CASSLIGTGVQHIQYF
TRBV18	.	.	TRBJ2-7	TGTGCCAGCTCACCACCGGGAGCTTCCTACGAGCAGTACTTC	CASSPPGASYEQYF
TRBV18	.	TRBD1	TRBJ2-2	TGTGCCAGCTCACCACCGACAGGGGGTACCGGGGAGCTGTTTTTT	CASSPPTGGTGELFF
TRBV6-1	.	.	TRBJ1-2	TGTGCCAGCAGTGAAGGGGCAGCCCCCTACCTCTATGGCTACACCTTC	CASSEGAAPYLYGYTF
TRBV18	.	.	TRBJ2-1	TGTGCCAGCTCACCAAAGGGGATCAATGAGCAGTTCTTC	CASSPKGINEQFF
TRBV6-1	.	TRBD1	TRBJ2-7	TGTGCCAGCAGAACCGGGACAGAAGCCTACGAGCAGTACTTC	CASRTGTEAYEQYF
TRBV7-3	.	TRBD1	TRBJ1-1	TGTGCCAGCAGCCGTCCCGGGACAGGGAACACTGAAGCTTTCTTT	CASSRPGTGNTEAFF
TRBV9	.	.	TRBJ1-1	TGTGCCAGCAGGGAGAATGATTACGGTGAAGCTTTCTTT	CASRENDYGEAFF
TRBV5-4	.	.	TRBJ2-2	TGTGCCAGCAGCAACGCGGGCAGATACACCGGGGAGCTGTTTTTT	CASSNAGRYTGELFF
TRBV4-1	.	TRBD1	TRBJ1-5	TGCGCCAGCAGCCTATTTGGGACAGGAGGGATTAGCAATCAGCCCCAGCATTTT	CASSLFGTGGISNQPQHF
TRBV6-1	.	TRBD1	TRBJ1-1	TGTGCCAGCACCAAAGGACAGGGGGTCAACACTGAAGCTTTCTTT	CASTKGQGVNTEAFF
TRBV7-8	.	.	TRBJ1-1	TGTGCCAGCAGTTACAGATTGGCGAACACTGAAGCTTTCTTT	CASSYRLANTEAFF
TRBV5-1	once	.	TRBJ1-5	TGCGCCAGCAGCCTTACAGGCCTCTATCAGCCCCAGCATTTT	CASSLTGLYQPQHF
TRBV9	.	TRBD1	TRBJ2-7	TGTGCCAGCAGCGTGAGGCCCCGGGACAGAGACGAGCAGTACTTC	CASSVRPRDRDEQYF
TRBV11-2	.	.	TRBJ2-7	TGTGCCAGCAGCTTAAGGAGTTCGGGGGAGCAGTACTTC	CASSLRSSGEQYF
TRBV7-9	.	TRBD1	TRBJ1-6	TGTGCCAGCAGCTTCGACAGGGTCTCTTCACCCCTCCACTTT	CASSFDRVSSPLHF
TRBV30	.	TRBD1	TRBJ1-1	TGTGCCTGGAGCGGAACAGGGGGCACTGAAGCTTTCTTT	CAWSGTGGTEAFF
TRBV10-1	.	.	TRBJ1-1	TGCGCCAGCAGGCAAGGGCGCGGGGACACTGAAGCTTTCTTT	CASRQGRGDTEAFF
TRBV9	.	.	TRBJ2-1	TGTGCCAGCAGCGTCGAGGGGAGCGGCGGGGATGAGCAGTTCTTC	CASSVEGSGGDEQFF